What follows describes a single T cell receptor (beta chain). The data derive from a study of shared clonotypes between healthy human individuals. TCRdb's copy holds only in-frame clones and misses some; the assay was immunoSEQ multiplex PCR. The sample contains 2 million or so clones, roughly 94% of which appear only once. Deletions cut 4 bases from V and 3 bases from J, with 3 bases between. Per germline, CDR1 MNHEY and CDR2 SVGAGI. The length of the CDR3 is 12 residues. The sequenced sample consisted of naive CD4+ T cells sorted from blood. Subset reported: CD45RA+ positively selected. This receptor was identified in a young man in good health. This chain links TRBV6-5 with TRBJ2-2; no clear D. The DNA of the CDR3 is TGTGCCAGCAGTTTCCACACCGGGGAGCTGTTTTTT. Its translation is CASSFHTGELFF.